These T cell receptor beta chains were read from a single sample in a study of Ad26.COV2.S vaccination and SARS-CoV-2 variants. Assay used: immunoSEQ multiplex PCR; TCRdb lists only in-frame clones, some missing. The data contain 360,000 or so clones, 89% of them singletons. The starting material was peripheral blood, obtained in a trial of Ad26.COV2.S vaccine versus placebo. These receptors originate from a person between 18 and 65 years old who received the Ad26.COV2.S COVID-19 vaccine or a placebo. Both conserved end residues are part of each CDR3. The order of the fields is J gene, V gene, clone size, CDR3 protein. Clone size, where shown, is once, few, many, or a class for clones that have expanded.

>TRBJ2-7|TRBV9|once
CASSVTGTPSYEQYF
>TRBJ2-3|TRBV30|NA
CAWSLSLDTQYF
>TRBJ1-1|TRBV13|NA
CASSLGFALTEAFF
>TRBJ2-7|TRBV2|few
CASSREELYEQYF
>TRBJ2-2|TRBV11-1|NA
CASSQGLARRTGELFF
>TRBJ1-2|TRBV5-6|NA
CASSPQGVNYGYTF
>TRBJ2-3|TRBV27|once
CASSSIAGGNTQYF
>TRBJ2-7|TRBV11-2|NA
CASSFTGGSYEQYF
>TRBJ2-2|TRBV6-6|NA
CASSPSRSIDGELFF
>TRBJ2-2|TRBV11-3|NA
CASSLDRGNGELFF
>TRBJ2-2|TRBV7-6|NA
CASSWAGRTGELFF
>TRBJ1-4|TRBV28|NA
CASSSGHMGAREKLFF
>TRBJ2-2|TRBV3-1/TRBV3-2|NA
CASSHKGPSIGELFF
>TRBJ1-5|TRBV10-3|NA
CAISEQAGQPQHF
>TRBJ2-1|TRBV4-1|NA
CASSQDWGVERGEQFF
>TRBJ2-3|TRBV4-1|NA
CASSQEGIADTQYF
>TRBJ2-1|TRBV7-9|NA
CASSIALAGGPNEQFF
>TRBJ2-5|TRBV4-2|NA
CASSQAMGSQETQYF
>TRBJ1-1|TRBV5-1|NA
CASSRVSENTEAFF
>TRBJ2-1|TRBV11-2|NA
CASSSGQGLYNEQFF
>TRBJ2-1|TRBV5-1|NA
CASSEGRDSLLGNEQFF
>TRBJ1-1|TRBV5-1|NA
CASSIRQMNTEAFF
>TRBJ1-1|TRBV5-4|NA
CASSPGRWTEAFF
>TRBJ1-2|TRBV6-1|NA
CASSESPGGNYGYTF
>TRBJ1-4|TRBV18|NA
CASSPLGSGEKLFF
>TRBJ2-3|TRBV7-3|NA
CASSSFAVAGEDTQYF
>TRBJ2-2|TRBV9|NA
CASSAQGWTSGNTGELFF